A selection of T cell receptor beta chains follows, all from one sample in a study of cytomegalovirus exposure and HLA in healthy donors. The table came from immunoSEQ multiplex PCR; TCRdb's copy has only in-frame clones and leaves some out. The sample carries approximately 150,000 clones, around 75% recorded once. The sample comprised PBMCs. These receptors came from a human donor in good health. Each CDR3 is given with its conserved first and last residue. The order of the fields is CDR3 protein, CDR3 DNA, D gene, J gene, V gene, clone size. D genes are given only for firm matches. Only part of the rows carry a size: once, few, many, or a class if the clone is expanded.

CAWSQLAGLPSTDTQYF	TGTGCCTGGAGTCAACTAGCGGGGTTACCTAGCACAGATACGCAGTATTTT	TRBD2	TRBJ2-3	TRBV30	NA
CASTSDSPGEQFF	TGTGCCAGTACATCGGACTCACCGGGTGAGCAGTTCTTC	NA	TRBJ2-1	TRBV6-5	NA
CASSADRRPSYEQYF	TGTGCCAGCAGCGCGGACAGACGGCCTTCCTACGAGCAGTACTTC	NA	TRBJ2-7	TRBV11-2	NA
CASSLERPYEQYF	TGTGCCAGCAGCTTAGAGCGACCCTACGAGCAGTACTTC	NA	TRBJ2-7	TRBV7-2	NA
CASSSTVNEQFF	TGTGCCAGCAGCTCGACTGTCAATGAGCAGTTCTTC	NA	TRBJ2-1	TRBV13	NA
CASRIDSNYGYTF	TGTGCCAGCAGGATTGACAGTAACTATGGCTACACCTTC	NA	TRBJ1-2	TRBV28	NA
CASRRTLLQGPGHEQYF	TGTGCCAGCAGGCGAACCCTGCTACAGGGCCCTGGGCACGAGCAGTACTTC	NA	TRBJ2-7	TRBV27	NA
CASSYGSGVYEQYF	TGTGCCAGCAGTTACGGTTCAGGGGTCTACGAGCAGTACTTC	NA	TRBJ2-7	TRBV6-6	few
CAISAEAYNEQFF	TGTGCCATCTCAGCGGAAGCCTACAATGAGCAGTTCTTC	NA	TRBJ2-1	TRBV6-1	NA
CASSYSGPTNTGELFF	TGTGCCAGCAGTTACTCGGGGCCAACCAACACCGGGGAGCTGTTTTTT	NA	TRBJ2-2	TRBV6-6	NA
CASRNDDRGVFESNEKLFF	TGTGCCAGCAGAAATGATGACAGGGGGGTTTTCGAGTCGAATGAAAAACTGTTTTTT	TRBD1	TRBJ1-4	TRBV6-7	once
CASSSIKDSREQYF	TGTGCCAGCAGTTCGATCAAGGACAGTCGCGAGCAGTACTTC	NA	TRBJ2-7	TRBV28	NA
CASSPLAGSYNEQFF	TGCGCCAGCAGCCCACTAGCGGGATCCTACAATGAGCAGTTCTTC	TRBD2	TRBJ2-1	TRBV4-1	NA
CASKAGDTNTEAFF	TGTGCCAGCAAAGCGGGGGATACGAACACTGAAGCTTTCTTT	NA	TRBJ1-1	TRBV9	NA
CASSGTGLASEQFF	TGTGCCAGCAGTGGTACCGGGCTAGCCAGTGAGCAGTTCTTC	NA	TRBJ2-1	TRBV6-5	NA
CSSSLTGSGGYEQYF	TGTTCCAGCAGCTTAACGGGTAGCGGGGGTTACGAGCAGTACTTC	TRBD2	TRBJ2-7	TRBV7-9	NA
CASSLVRLSDTQYF	TGTGCCAGCAGCTTAGTACGGTTATCAGATACGCAGTATTTT	NA	TRBJ2-3	TRBV7-2	NA
CASSPDRISNQPQHF	TGTGCCAGCAGCCCAGACAGGATAAGCAATCAGCCCCAGCATTTT	NA	TRBJ1-5	TRBV7-9	NA
CASSSPLAGDTDTQYF	TGTGCCAGCAGTTCGCCTCTAGCGGGGGACACAGATACGCAGTATTTT	TRBD2	TRBJ2-3	TRBV27	NA
CASKYYTVTGGKKDGYTF	TGTGCCAGCAAATATTATACGGTCACAGGGGGTAAGAAAGATGGCTACACCTTC	TRBD1	TRBJ1-2	TRBV2	few
CAWQSGGVSSNTGELFF	TGTGCCTGGCAAAGCGGGGGGGTATCCTCGAACACCGGGGAGCTGTTTTTT	TRBD2	TRBJ2-2	TRBV30	NA
CASSFRTENTEAFF	TGTGCCAGCAGTTTTCGAACTGAAAACACTGAAGCTTTCTTT	NA	TRBJ1-1	TRBV28	NA
CASSEDGRGTNYGYTF	TGTGCCAGCAGTGAAGATGGCAGGGGGACTAACTATGGCTACACCTTC	TRBD1	TRBJ1-2	TRBV6-1	NA
CASSGIAGGELFF	TGTGCCAGCAGTGGGATCGCGGGCGGGGAGCTGTTTTTT	NA	TRBJ2-2	TRBV6-1	NA
CAISVSSGVWIEQYF	TGTGCCATCAGTGTTAGCAGCGGGGTTTGGATAGAGCAGTACTTC	TRBD2	TRBJ2-7	TRBV10-3	NA
CASSLYQGGYYEQYF	TGTGCCAGCAGCTTATACCAGGGGGGCTATTATGAGCAGTACTTC	NA	TRBJ2-7	TRBV11-2	once
CASGLNDRSEQFF	TGTGCTAGTGGTTTGAACGATAGGAGTGAGCAGTTCTTC	NA	TRBJ2-1	TRBV12-5	NA